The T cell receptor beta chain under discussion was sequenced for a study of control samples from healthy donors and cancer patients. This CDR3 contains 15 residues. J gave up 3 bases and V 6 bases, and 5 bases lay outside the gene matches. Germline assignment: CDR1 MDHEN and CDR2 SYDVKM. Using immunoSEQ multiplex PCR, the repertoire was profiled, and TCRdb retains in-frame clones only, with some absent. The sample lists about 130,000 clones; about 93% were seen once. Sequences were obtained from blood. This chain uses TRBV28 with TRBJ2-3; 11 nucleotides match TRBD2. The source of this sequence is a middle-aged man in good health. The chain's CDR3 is CASSPGTSGTDTQYF. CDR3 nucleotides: TGTGCCAGCAGCCCTGGGACTAGCGGAACAGATACGCAGTATTTT.